The T cell receptor (beta chain) under discussion was sequenced for a study of OX40 agonist ivuxolimab in advanced cancers. The study, taken as a whole, reports: Among the nonresponders, some also had low normalized T-cell clonal expansion. The antigens recognized by the expanded peripheral T cells, that is their antigen specificity, were not determined.

J gave up 6 bases and V 7 bases, and 4 bases lay outside the gene matches. Germline assignment: CDR1 LNHDA and CDR2 SQIVND (reference sequence). This CDR3 has 12 residues. Worth noting for this clone: The antigen remains undetermined.

The table came from immunoSEQ multiplex PCR; TCRdb's copy has only in-frame clones and leaves some out. The table shows about 79,000 clones, with about 94% occurring only once. Patients were excluded for autoimmune disease history or systemic immunosuppression. Samples were taken at baseline and on day 1 of cycles 4 and 7. This chain connects TRBV19 to TRBJ1-2; TRBD1 matches at 8 bases. Sample: CD4+ or CD8+ T cells sorted from blood, taken in a trial of the OX40 agonist ivuxolimab. The receptor's source is an adult with an advanced solid tumor such as melanoma, head and neck, liver or kidney cancer. The CDR3 spells CASTTTGDGYTF. The CDR3 region has the DNA TGTGCCAGTACCACGACAGGGGATGGCTACACCTTC. The entire variable domain, with the rest obtained from reference TRBV19 and TRBJ1-2, is as follows: DGGITQSPKYLFRKEGQNVTLSCEQNLNHDAMYWYRQDPGQGLRLIYYSQIVNDFQKGDIAEGYSVSREKKESFPLTVTSAQKNPTAFYLCASTTTGDGYTFGSGTRLTVV.